The 24 T cell receptor beta chains below all came from one sample that was sequenced in a study of T-cell memory formation after mild COVID-19. A single record per CDR3 protein comes from TCRdb applying MiXCR to the 5' RACE reads. The sample lists roughly 450,000 distinct CDR3 sequences, 18% occurring once. Specimen: PBMCs or a T cell subset sorted from them (not recorded which). The receptors here all came from an adult woman who had mild COVID-19 (a few samples of this study predate the infection). Cell type and time point are not known.

This clonotype turned up a few times. The chain joins TRBV5-6 to TRBJ1-4; no firm D call. This CDR3 has 15 amino acids. The V gene lost 6 bases and the J gene lost 3 bases, with 15 bases spanning the gap. Per the germline V gene, CDR1 is SGHDT and CDR2 is YYEEEE. CDR3 nucleotide sequence: TGTGCCAGCACCTCATTAGGGAGGTCTAATGAAAAACTGTTTTTT. Amino acid sequence: CASTSLGRSNEKLFF.

The J gene is TRBJ2-7, the V gene TRBV25-1; D may be TRBD1 (5 bases). The CDR3 runs to 12 residues. V was cut by 4 bases and J by 4 bases, with 8 bases left in between. Germline values: CDR1 MGHDK, CDR2 SYGVNS. CDR3 DNA sequence: TGTGCCAGCAGTGGCAGGGAATACGAGCAGTACTTC. Protein sequence: CASSGREYEQYF.

This sequence joins TRBV12-3 or TRBV12-4 and TRBJ1-2; no definite D call. The ends were cut back, 1 base at V and 8 bases at J, with 11 bases in the middle. This CDR3 spans 13 amino acids. The CDR3 reads CASSLVPGVGYTF. CDR3 nucleotide sequence: TGTGCCAGCAGTTTAGTGCCCGGGGTCGGCTACACCTTC.

The rearrangement uses TRBV10-3 and TRBJ1-2; 7 nucleotides align to TRBD1. Germline lookup yields CDR1 ENHRY and CDR2 SYGVKD. This CDR3 contains 16 residues. V was clipped by 6 bases and J by 4 bases; unmatched bases: 14. The chain's CDR3 is CAIRSHDRVSVYGYTF. In nucleotides, the CDR3 is TGTGCCATCAGATCACACGACAGGGTCTCTGTCTATGGCTACACCTTC.

This clonotype came up a few times. The J gene is TRBJ2-1, the V gene TRBV7-2; 7 bases are a match to TRBD1. The V gene's germline CDR1 is SGHTA and CDR2 FQGNSA. Trimming took 5 bases from V and 8 from J; bases not matched to a gene: 6. The CDR3 length is 13 residues. The CDR3 is CASSTTGFDEQFF. The CDR3 coding sequence is TGTGCCAGCAGCACGACAGGGTTCGATGAGCAGTTCTTC. Complete variable domain (other parts from reference TRBV7-2 and TRBJ2-1): GAGVSQSPSNKVTEKGKDVELRCDPISGHTALYWYRQSLGQGLEFLIYFQGNSAPDKSGLPSDRFSAERTGGSVSTLTIQRTQQEDSAVYLCASSTTGFDEQFFGPGTRLTVL.

The chain joins TRBV19 to TRBJ2-1; no clear D. CDR1 LNHDA and CDR2 SQIVND come from the germline V gene (reference sequence). The V end lost 3 bases, the J end lost 6 bases, and 9 bases lay between the germline ends. The length of the CDR3 is 13 residues. CDR3 sequence: CASSMSWGNEQFF. As DNA, the CDR3 is TGTGCCAGTAGTATGTCATGGGGCAATGAGCAGTTCTTC. Based on the CDR3 plus reference TRBV19 and TRBJ2-1, the full variable domain is DGGITQSPKYLFRKEGQNVTLSCEQNLNHDAMYWYRQDPGQGLRLIYYSQIVNDFQKGDIAEGYSVSREKKESFPLTVTSAQKNPTAFYLCASSMSWGNEQFFGPGTRLTVL.

The chain has TRBV5-6 and TRBJ1-4; D is perhaps TRBD1 (6 bases). The CDR3 consists of 17 residues. Deletions cut 4 bases from V and 0 bases from J, with 16 bases between. The germline gives CDR1 SGHDT, CDR2 YYEEEE. The CDR3 sequence: CASSPRQGRATNEKLFF. The CDR3 bases are TGTGCCAGCAGCCCGCGGCAGGGGCGGGCAACTAATGAAAAACTGTTTTTT.

This sequence joins TRBV4-3 and TRBJ2-7, with D unclear. Trimming removed 0 bases from V and 0 bases from J, with 6 bases in between. Germline V CDR1 and CDR2: LGHNA, YSLEER. CDR3 length: 14 residues. CDR3 residues: CASSQDLRSYEQYF. The DNA of the CDR3 is TGCGCCAGCAGCCAAGATCTCCGCTCCTACGAGCAGTACTTC.

There are a few counts of this clonotype. V and J are TRBV12-3 or TRBV12-4 and TRBJ2-5, with 15 bases lining up with TRBD2. The length of the CDR3 is 15 residues. The ends lost 4 bases at V and 5 bases at J; junction bases unmatched: 2. This chain's CDR3 is CASSWTSGGVETQYF. In nucleotides, the CDR3 is TGTGCCAGCAGTTGGACTAGCGGGGGGGTGGAGACCCAGTACTTC.

This clonotype has only a few counts. The chain employs TRBV3-1 and TRBJ1-2; no clear D. There are 14 residues in the CDR3. V was shortened by 4 bases and J by 3 bases, with 12 bases between the two germline ends. Germline CDR1 LGHDT, CDR2 YNNKEL (reference sequence). DNA for the CDR3: TGTGCCAGCAGCCCACGCCCCACCGACTATGGCTACACCTTC. Translating it yields CASSPRPTDYGYTF.

Only a few counts were recorded for this clonotype. This sequence joins TRBV11-2 and TRBJ2-3, with D possibly matching TRBD1 (5 bases). The CDR3 covers 16 residues. Trimming removed 2 bases at V and 1 base at J, with 13 bases between. Germline V gene sequence: CDR1 SGHAT, CDR2 FQNNGV. CDR3 bases: TGTGCCAGCAGCTTACTAGGCAGGGTGGGCACAGATACGCAGTATTTT. Translation: CASSLLGRVGTDTQYF.

The chain links TRBV7-3 to TRBJ2-1; 7 bases fit TRBD1. This CDR3 has 13 residues. CDR1 SGHTA and CDR2 FQGTGA come from the germline V gene. V lost 5 bases and J lost 10; bases outside the gene matches: 8. CDR3 nucleotide sequence: TGTGCCAGCAGCCCTCCTACAGGGGACGAGCAGTTCTTC. This codes for CASSPPTGDEQFF.

V usage is TRBV30 and J usage is TRBJ1-6; the match to TRBD1 covers 9 bases. CDR1 is GTSNPN, CDR2 SVGIG, per germline (reference sequence). This CDR3 spans 22 amino acids. V lost 2 bases, J lost 0 bases, and 20 bases stayed unmatched. For the CDR3, the DNA is TGTGCCTGGAGTCTCCCCGCCGGGTGGTGGACAGGGGACAGCTCCTATAATTCACCCCTCCACTTT. Protein product: CAWSLPAGWWTGDSSYNSPLHF.

V gene TRBV6-5 combines with J gene TRBJ2-2; D call uncertain. Germline CDR1 MNHEY, CDR2 SVGAGI. Between the trimmed V and J ends, which lost 2 bases and 0 bases, there was a span of 7 bases. The CDR3 length is 15 residues. CDR3 residues: CASSYESSNTGELFF. The CDR3 DNA reads as TGTGCCAGCAGTTACGAGAGTTCGAACACCGGGGAGCTGTTTTTT.

The chain recombines TRBV10-3 with TRBJ2-3, with a weak D call TRBD2 (6 bases). V was clipped by 6 bases and J by 5 bases, with 12 bases between them. CDR3 length equals 13 residues. In germline, CDR1 is ENHRY, CDR2 SYGVKD. The CDR3 nucleotides read TGTGCCATCAGCGGGCAGGGAGGAGATACGCAGTATTTT. This gives the protein CAISGQGGDTQYF.

This CDR3 reads CASKRFGGLQSEQFF. The CDR3, as DNA: TGTGCCAGCAAGCGGTTCGGGGGGTTACAGTCCGAGCAGTTCTTC. This chain links TRBV6-2 or TRBV6-3 with TRBJ2-1; 7 nucleotides align to TRBD2. This CDR3 is 15 amino acids long. V lost 7 bases to trimming and J lost 10 bases; unmatched junction nucleotides: 16. CDR1 MNHEY and CDR2 SVGEGT come from the germline V gene.

The genes are TRBV12-3 or TRBV12-4 and TRBJ2-7, with 10 bases that match TRBD1. The V gene end was trimmed by 6 bases and the J gene end by 3 bases; junction bases not matched to a gene: 8. CDR3 length: 15 amino acids. Written as DNA, the CDR3 is TGTGCCAGCAGGCCCGGGACAGGGGATTTCTACGAGCAGTACTTC. It encodes CASRPGTGDFYEQYF.

This clonotype was observed a handful of times. This rearrangement joins TRBV20-1 to TRBJ1-5, with D tentatively TRBD1 (6 bases). Germline V CDR1 and CDR2: DFQATT, SNEGSKA (reference sequence). V lost 0 bases and J 0 bases, leaving 9 bases between the germline ends. The CDR3 contains 15 residues. DNA for the CDR3: TGCAGTGCTAGAGAAGACAGGAATAGCAATCAGCCCCAGCATTTT. It is translated as CSAREDRNSNQPQHF.

This rearrangement joins TRBV19 to TRBJ1-1, with TRBD1 identical over 9 bases. Germline loops: CDR1 LNHDA, CDR2 SQIVND (reference sequence). Losses at the gene ends were 9 bases for V and 0 bases for J; bases not matched to a gene: 8. This CDR3 is 15 amino acids long. The DNA of the CDR3 is TGTGCCAGCCAAACAGGGGGCAGGATGAACACTGAAGCTTTCTTT. Translated: CASQTGGRMNTEAFF.

The chain joins TRBV6-5 to TRBJ2-5, with a weak D call TRBD1 (6 bases). The V and J ends lost 6 bases and 5 bases respectively, with 13 bases between them. CDR1 and CDR2 from the germline V gene are MNHEY and SVGAGI. The CDR3 runs 13 residues. CDR3 amino acids: CASRNRVVETQYF. The DNA for the CDR3 is TGTGCCAGCAGGAACAGGGTCGTTGAGACCCAGTACTTC.

The V gene is TRBV24-1, the J gene TRBJ2-1, with 7 bases lining up with TRBD2. The germline CDR1 and CDR2 sequences are KGHDR and SFDVKD. The CDR3 has 15 residues. The trim removed 9 bases at V and 8 bases at J, leaving 15 bases unmatched. CDR3 nucleotides: TGTGCCACCGCTTTGGGCGGGAGTTTGGCCGATGAGCAGTTCTTC. This codes for CATALGGSLADEQFF.

In this sample, this clonotype turned up a few times. The rearrangement links TRBV27 to TRBJ2-5; either TRBD1 or TRBD2 may supply D (5 bases each). CDR1 and CDR2 from the germline V gene are MNHEY and SMNVEV (reference sequence). Trimming cost V 4 bases and J 7 bases, with 16 bases left between them. This CDR3 has 14 residues. CDR3 nucleotides: TGTGCCAGCAGTTGGGACCCCTGGTCCGGGACCCAGTACTTC. Protein product: CASSWDPWSGTQYF.

This clonotype was counted between two and nine times. The chain combines TRBV7-9 with TRBJ1-1, with D possibly matching TRBD1 (6 bases). V was shortened by 7 bases and J by 6 bases, with 15 bases between the two germline ends. The germline V gene has CDR1 SEHNR and CDR2 FQNEAQ (reference sequence). The CDR3 is 13 residues long. The DNA for the CDR3 is TGTGCCAGCATAGTAGGGGGGTTATCTGAAGCTTTCTTT. Amino acids: CASIVGGLSEAFF.

This clonotype was recorded at least ten times. V gene TRBV7-6 combines with J gene TRBJ1-3; TRBD1 aligns across 7 bases. Germline CDR1 is SGHVS and CDR2 is FNYEAQ. Trimming removed 5 bases from V and 4 bases from J; junction bases left unmatched: 8. There are 15 residues in the CDR3. The CDR3 DNA sequence: TGTGCCAGCAGCCGAAATACAGGGGCGGGAAACACCATATATTTT. It codes for CASSRNTGAGNTIYF.